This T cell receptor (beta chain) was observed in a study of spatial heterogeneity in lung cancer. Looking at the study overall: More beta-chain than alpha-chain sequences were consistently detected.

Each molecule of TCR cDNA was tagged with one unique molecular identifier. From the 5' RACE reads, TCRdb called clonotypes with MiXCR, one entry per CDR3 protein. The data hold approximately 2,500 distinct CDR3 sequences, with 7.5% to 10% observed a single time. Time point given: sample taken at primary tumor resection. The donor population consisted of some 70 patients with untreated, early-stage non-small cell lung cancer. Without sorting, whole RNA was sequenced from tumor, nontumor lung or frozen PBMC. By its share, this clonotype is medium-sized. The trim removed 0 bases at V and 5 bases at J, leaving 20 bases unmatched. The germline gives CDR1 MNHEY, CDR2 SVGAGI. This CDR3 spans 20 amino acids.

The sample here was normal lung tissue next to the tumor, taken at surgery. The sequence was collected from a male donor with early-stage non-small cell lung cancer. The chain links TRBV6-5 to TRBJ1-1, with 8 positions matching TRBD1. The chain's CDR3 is CASSYSSPPWTGSPWTEAFF. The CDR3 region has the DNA TGTGCCAGCAGTTACTCGAGTCCCCCATGGACAGGGTCCCCGTGGACTGAAGCTTTCTTT.